This TCR beta chain is drawn from a study of regulatory T cells in long-lasting Graves disease. Time point reported: persistent/refractory GD, antithyroid drugs over 5 years with positive TRAb. RNA extracted from PBMCs served as the sequencing template. The patient group derived from an endocrinology department in Xi'an, China. Whole-study findings and limits: Shared public clonotypes totalled 2,741 in persistent patients, compared with approximately 970 in new patients. Newly diagnosed Graves' patients had higher TCR diversity than persistent ones. Persistent disease preferred TRBV28, TRBJ1-2 and TRBJ2-5; new disease, TRBV20-1 and TRBJ2-1.

About this clonotype: What it recognizes is unknown.

CDR1 and CDR2 (germline): SQVTM, ANQGSEA. Unmatched junction bases numbered 13, after V lost 0 bases and J lost 7 bases. The CDR3 totals 16 residues. Sequencing libraries for TCR beta were prepared with iRepertoire HTBI primers and Arm-PCR of CDR3 regions. MiXCR, applied by TCRdb to the multiplex PCR reads, yields one record per CDR3 protein. In the table there are approximately 360,000 distinct CDR3 sequences, less than 30% of which are singletons. The chain carries TRBV29-1 and TRBJ1-2, with 8 bases lining up with TRBD1. This TCR was sampled from a woman in her 40s with Graves disease. The starting material was peripheral blood mononuclear cells (PBMCs), obtained when the disease was refractory, from a patient treated with antithyroid drugs. The chain's CDR3 is CSVEDPAGGARGGYTF. The CDR3 bases are TGCAGCGTTGAAGATCCTGCAGGGGGCGCGCGTGGTGGCTACACCTTC.